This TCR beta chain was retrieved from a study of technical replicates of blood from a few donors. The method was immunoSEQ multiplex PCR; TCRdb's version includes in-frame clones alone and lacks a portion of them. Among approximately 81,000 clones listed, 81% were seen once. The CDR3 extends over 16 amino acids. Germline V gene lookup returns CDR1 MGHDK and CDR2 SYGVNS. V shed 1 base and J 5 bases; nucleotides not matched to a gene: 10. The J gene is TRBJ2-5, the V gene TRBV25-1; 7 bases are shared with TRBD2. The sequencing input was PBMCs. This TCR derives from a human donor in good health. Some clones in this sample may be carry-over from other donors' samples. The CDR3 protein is CASSEFRTSVYETQYF. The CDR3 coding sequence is TGTGCCAGCAGTGAATTTAGAACTAGCGTATATGAGACCCAGTACTTC.